The 29 T cell receptor beta chains below were found in one sample sequenced in a study of T cells in Graves' hyperthyroidism and ophthalmopathy. What was amplified from RNA transcripts were TCR beta CDR3 regions. The HTBI primer set drove a first-round RT-PCR of the TCR CDR3. TCRdb reprocessed the multiplex PCR reads via MiXCR and lists one record per CDR3 protein. This table holds hundreds of thousands of distinct CDR3 sequences, about 14% found once. The sample taken for sequencing was blood. Source of these receptors: a woman aged 40-49 years with Graves' ophthalmopathy.

This clonotype was detected a few times. V and J are TRBV5-1 and TRBJ2-2; D remains ambiguous. Germline CDR1 SGHRS, CDR2 YFSETQ. V was trimmed by 0 bases and J by 1 base, leaving 7 bases between them. The CDR3 totals 15 residues. In nucleotides, the CDR3 is TGCGCCAGCAGCTTGGACATAGGGAACACCGGGGAGCTGTTTTTT. It encodes CASSLDIGNTGELFF.

This clonotype was found many times. The chain joins TRBV6-5 to TRBJ1-2, with 7 bases matching TRBD1. The V gene end was trimmed by 2 bases and the J gene end by 6 bases; junction bases not matched to a gene: 6. The V gene's germline CDR1 is MNHEY and CDR2 SVGAGI. The CDR3 has 14 residues. The DNA of the CDR3 is TGTGCCAGCAGTTACCGAGGGGGCTTCGATGGCTACACCTTC. It is translated as CASSYRGGFDGYTF.

This clonotype occurred many times. The rearrangement joins TRBV9 to TRBJ2-7; the D is unclear. The V end lost 4 bases, the J end lost 4 bases, and 12 bases lay between the germline ends. The CDR3 totals 13 residues. CDR1 SGDLS and CDR2 YYNGEE come from the germline V gene. DNA of the CDR3: TGTGCCAGCAGCCCTCAGCCCCAATACGAGCAGTACTTC. This gives the protein CASSPQPQYEQYF.

This clonotype was recorded many times. The rearrangement links TRBV7-9 to TRBJ2-7, with TRBD1 matching 9 bases. Trimming removed 4 bases from V and 4 bases from J; junction bases left unmatched: 5. The germline gives CDR1 SEHNR, CDR2 FQNEAQ (reference sequence). The CDR3 length is 14 residues. CDR3 bases: TGTGCCAGCAGCTGGGACAGGGATGGGTACGAGCAGTACTTC. Its translation: CASSWDRDGYEQYF.

The chain couples TRBV7-2 to TRBJ2-5; 7 nucleotides match TRBD2. Germline lookup yields CDR1 SGHTA and CDR2 FQGNSA. The CDR3 runs 15 residues. J was trimmed by 9 bases and V by 4 bases; bases with no gene match: 14. The CDR3 DNA is TGTGCCAGCAGCTCGAAACTAGCGAATGAGAAGGCCCAGTACTTC. It codes for CASSSKLANEKAQYF.

The chain carries TRBV19 and TRBJ2-4; perhaps TRBD2 as D (7 bases). The CDR3 consists of 16 residues. The V and J ends lost 10 bases and 0 bases respectively, with 19 bases between them. Germline CDR1 LNHDA, CDR2 SQIVND (reference sequence). The CDR3, as DNA: TGTGCCACCGCCCGGGGGGACACCCTAGCCAAAAACATTCAGTACTTC. Translation: CATARGDTLAKNIQYF.

Many counts were recorded for this clonotype. This CDR3 reads CASSSSSYQETQYF. In DNA form, the CDR3 reads TGTGCCAGCAGCTCATCTTCGTACCAAGAGACCCAGTACTTC. The rearrangement uses TRBV7-6 and TRBJ2-5; D not certain. Germline V CDR1 and CDR2: SGHVS, FNYEAQ. Trimming shortened V by 4 bases and J by 0 bases, and 9 bases separated the two germline ends. There are 14 residues in the CDR3.

This clonotype showed up many times. This chain joins TRBV28 and TRBJ2-2; the match to TRBD1 covers 8 bases. Trimming cost V 5 bases and J 0 bases; bases outside gene matches: 11. Germline CDR1 MDHEN, CDR2 SYDVKM. The CDR3 runs 18 residues. CDR3 region: CASSEYRDRSTNTGELFF. The DNA of the CDR3 is TGTGCCAGCAGTGAATACCGGGACAGGTCAACGAACACCGGGGAGCTGTTTTTT.

The genes are TRBV29-1 and TRBJ2-7; possibly TRBD1 for D (6 bases). The CDR3 consists of 13 residues. V lost 6 bases, J lost 4 bases, and 16 bases lay in between. Per germline, CDR1 SQVTM and CDR2 ANQGSEA. CDR3 region: CSVIYRERYEQYF. CDR3 DNA: TGCAGCGTGATTTACAGGGAGAGGTACGAGCAGTACTTC.

Ten or more counts support this clonotype. The gene calls are TRBV10-3 and TRBJ1-1, with D possibly TRBD1 on 6 matching bases. The ends were cut back, 7 bases at V and 1 base at J, with 10 bases in the middle. CDR3 length: 13 residues. From germline, CDR1 is ENHRY and CDR2 SYGVKD. The CDR3 nucleotides are TGTGCCATCAAGGAGACAGGGAACACTGAAGCTTTCTTT. As protein: CAIKETGNTEAFF.

The chain has TRBV6-1 and TRBJ1-5; 10 bases agree with TRBD1. CDR1 MNHNS and CDR2 SASEGT come from the germline V gene. V dropped 8 bases and J dropped 2; count of bases not matched to a gene: 6. This CDR3 has 15 amino acids. The CDR3 here is CASVRDRGGNQPQHF. CDR3 nucleotide sequence: TGTGCCAGCGTCCGGGACAGGGGAGGCAATCAGCCCCAGCATTTT.

The rearrangement uses TRBV6-2 or TRBV6-3 and TRBJ2-7; weak D call: TRBD2 (6 bases). The germline V and J ends were trimmed by 8 bases and 6 bases, with 11 bases remaining between them. Per germline, CDR1 MNHEY and CDR2 SVGEGT. The CDR3 is 11 residues long. CDR3 coding DNA: TGTGCCAGCGGGAGGCTCTCCGAGCAGTACTTC. It is translated as CASGRLSEQYF.

This clonotype was observed many times. This chain connects TRBV20-1 to TRBJ1-1; D is perhaps TRBD1 (5 bases). The V gene lost 6 bases and the J gene lost 4 bases, with 15 bases spanning the gap. Germline assignment: CDR1 DFQATT and CDR2 SNEGSKA (reference sequence). The CDR3 is 13 amino acids. CDR3 coding DNA: TGCAGTGCCGGAGTACCCGGGGGCACTGAAGCTTTCTTT. As protein: CSAGVPGGTEAFF.

This clonotype was seen at least ten times. The chain joins TRBV12-3 or TRBV12-4 to TRBJ1-3; D gene unclear. This CDR3 region has 14 residues. Between the trimmed V and J ends, which lost 3 bases and 0 bases, there was a span of 6 bases. CDR3 sequence reads: CASSLSVSGNTIYF. The CDR3 region has the DNA TGTGCCAGCAGTTTGTCCGTCTCTGGAAACACCATATATTTT.

This clonotype was counted a few times. The V gene is TRBV11-2, the J gene TRBJ2-7, with 9 nucleotides matching TRBD1. From germline, CDR1 is SGHAT and CDR2 FQNNGV. J lost 5 bases, V lost 1 base, and 6 bases had no gene match. This CDR3 region has 15 residues. CDR3 sequence: CASSLARDRVNEQYF. The CDR3, as DNA: TGTGCCAGCAGCTTAGCCCGGGACAGGGTTAACGAGCAGTACTTC.

This clonotype was detected many times. The chain couples TRBV24-1 to TRBJ2-2; D unclear. V was cut by 3 bases and J by 3 bases, with 22 bases left in between. Germline V gene sequence: CDR1 KGHDR, CDR2 SFDVKD. The CDR3 consists of 19 residues. The CDR3 nucleotides are TGTGCCACCAGTGATCCACGGCCCGAGACACGGGCGGACACCGGGGAGCTGTTTTTT. It yields the protein CATSDPRPETRADTGELFF.

About this clonotype: The junction departs from germline at one end; a sequencing error may be responsible. The chain recombines TRBV7-2 with TRBJ2-7; no firm D call. Germline assignment: CDR1 SGHTA and CDR2 FQGNSA. This CDR3 region has 13 residues. The CDR3 region is CASSLVHTYEQHF. CDR3 DNA sequence: TGTGCCAGCAGCTTAGTTCACACCTACGAGCAGCACTTC.

At least ten counts were recorded for this clonotype. The chain carries TRBV28 and TRBJ2-5; D possibly corresponds to TRBD1 (6 bases). CDR3 length equals 15 residues. V lost 6 bases, J lost 1 base, and 15 bases lay in between. CDR1 and CDR2 (germline): MDHEN, SYDVKM. This CDR3 is CASREAGTLQETQYF. As DNA, the CDR3 is TGTGCCAGCAGAGAAGCCGGGACACTCCAAGAGACCCAGTACTTC.

This clonotype appeared many times. V usage is TRBV7-8 and J usage is TRBJ2-7, with a weak D call TRBD1 (5 bases). CDR3 length: 14 amino acids. Germline V gene sequence: CDR1 SGHVS, CDR2 FQNEAQ. V gave up 3 bases and J gave up 2 bases, with 11 bases separating them. CDR3 residues: CASSFLQEPYEQYF. The CDR3 DNA follows: TGTGCCAGCAGCTTCCTACAGGAGCCCTACGAGCAGTACTTC.

This clonotype was picked up many times. The CDR3 reads CASSPPPGQGEKLFF. Here the CDR3 DNA reads TGTGCCAGCAGCCCTCCCCCGGGACAGGGGGAAAAACTGTTTTTT. The chain links TRBV28 to TRBJ1-4, with 10 nucleotides matching TRBD1. This CDR3 is built from 15 residues. V was clipped by 6 bases and J by 8 bases; unmatched bases: 9. Germline values: CDR1 MDHEN, CDR2 SYDVKM.

In its sample, this clonotype was seen a few times. This chain connects TRBV4-2 to TRBJ1-3, with D unresolved. The CDR3 extends over 16 amino acids. In germline, CDR1 is LGHNA, CDR2 YNFKEQ. V was trimmed by 0 bases and J by 4 bases, leaving 13 bases between them. The CDR3 DNA follows: TGTGCCAGCAGCCAAGAGGGAGGCCTTGGAGGAAACACCATATATTTT. It yields the protein CASSQEGGLGGNTIYF.

This clonotype was seen at least ten times. J is TRBJ1-1 and V is TRBV11-2; TRBD1 might be the D (5 bases). CDR1 and CDR2 from the germline V gene are SGHAT and FQNNGV. The V end was cut by 5 bases, the J end by 10 bases, with 14 bases between. This CDR3 has 12 amino acids. For the CDR3, the DNA is TGTGCCAGCAGCCCCGGCGGGAGGGGAGCTTTCTTT. It encodes CASSPGGRGAFF.

This clonotype was counted many times. The chain combines TRBV12-3 or TRBV12-4 with TRBJ1-6; 8 nucleotides line up with TRBD1. CDR3 length: 14 residues. The V and J ends lost 7 bases and 8 bases, in that order; junction bases with no gene match: 7. The CDR3 is CASTRTGRDSPLHF. CDR3 DNA: TGTGCCAGCACCCGGACAGGGCGGGATTCACCCCTCCACTTT.

The V call is TRBV27, the J call TRBJ2-7; TRBD1 matches at 9 bases. Per germline, CDR1 MNHEY and CDR2 SMNVEV (reference sequence). CDR3 length: 16 residues. With V trimmed by 5 bases and J by 6 bases, 14 bases remained unmatched. The CDR3 bases are TGTGCCAGCAGTCTGCGCCGGGACAGGGTTTTCGGCGAGCAGTACTTC. Translation gives CASSLRRDRVFGEQYF.

This clonotype was observed at least ten times. The rearrangement joins TRBV6-5 to TRBJ2-7; no clear D gene. Germline loops: CDR1 MNHEY, CDR2 SVGAGI. Trimming removed 0 bases at V and 2 bases at J, with 8 bases between. CDR3 size: 14 residues. CDR3 protein: CASSYSRTTYEQYF. The CDR3 nucleotides are TGTGCCAGCAGTTACTCCAGGACCACCTACGAGCAGTACTTC.

V and J are TRBV29-1 and TRBJ2-7; D is possibly TRBD1 (5 bases). Per germline, CDR1 SQVTM and CDR2 ANQGSEA. Trimming shortened V by 4 bases and J by 4 bases, and 14 bases separated the two germline ends. The CDR3 has 13 residues. CDR3 nucleotides: TGCAGCGTTGTTACAGGTGCGGTTTACGAGCAGTACTTC. Its protein product is CSVVTGAVYEQYF.

The chain has TRBV12-3 or TRBV12-4 and TRBJ1-6; D possibly corresponds to TRBD1 (5 bases). The CDR3 runs to 11 residues. The V gene lost 3 bases and the J gene lost 15 bases, with 9 bases spanning the gap. The CDR3 sequence: CASSFSGLLHF. As DNA, the CDR3 is TGTGCCAGCAGTTTCTCGGGACTCCTCCACTTT.

The V gene is TRBV6-2 or TRBV6-3, the J gene TRBJ2-7, with TRBD2 identical over 10 bases. The CDR3 covers 17 residues. Germline assignment: CDR1 MNHEY and CDR2 SVGEGT. The trim removed 5 bases at V and 3 bases at J, leaving 13 bases unmatched. CDR3 in amino acids: CASSPGRSGRAHYEQYF. CDR3 coding DNA: TGTGCCAGCAGTCCAGGACGGAGCGGGAGGGCCCACTACGAGCAGTACTTC.

This clonotype was detected ten times or more. The V and J genes are TRBV28 and TRBJ2-7; the D call may be TRBD1 or TRBD2 (8 bases each). CDR3 length equals 15 residues. V shed 6 bases and J shed 2 bases, with 17 bases lying between them. Germline V CDR1 and CDR2: MDHEN, SYDVKM. The CDR3, as DNA: TGTGCCAGCAGCCGGGGGGGGACAGGAGCCTACGAGCAGTACTTC. Amino acid sequence: CASSRGGTGAYEQYF.